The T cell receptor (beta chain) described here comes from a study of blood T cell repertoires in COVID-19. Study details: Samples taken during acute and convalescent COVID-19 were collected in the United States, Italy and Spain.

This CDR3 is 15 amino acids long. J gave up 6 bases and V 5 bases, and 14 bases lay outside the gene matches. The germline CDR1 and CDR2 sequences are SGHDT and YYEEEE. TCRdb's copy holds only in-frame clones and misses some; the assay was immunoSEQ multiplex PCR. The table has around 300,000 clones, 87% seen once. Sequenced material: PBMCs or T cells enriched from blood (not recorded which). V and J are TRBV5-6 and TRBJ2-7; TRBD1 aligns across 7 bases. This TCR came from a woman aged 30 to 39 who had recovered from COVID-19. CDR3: CASSRQGSRSSEQYF. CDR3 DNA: TGTGCCAGCAGTCGACAGGGATCTCGTTCGAGCGAGCAGTACTTC.